What follows is one T cell receptor beta chain and its context. Its target is not known. The data are from a study of cytomegalovirus exposure and HLA in healthy donors. Study-wide findings and caveats: About 87% or about 30% of the time was how often most TCR beta V segments were productive, according to an earlier analysis.

Amplification used 60 Vbeta primers and 13 Jbeta primers. TCRdb keeps only in-frame clones here, not all; method: immunoSEQ multiplex PCR. This repertoire shows about 140,000 clones, about 70% found once; its top ten account for 3.5% to 4%. This TCR was recovered from a man aged 18 to 29 in good health and CMV-seronegative. The sample comprised PBMCs.

CDR3 sequence: CASSTGTNEKLFF. The CDR3 DNA reads as TGTGCCAGCTCGACAGGGACTAATGAAAAACTGTTTTTT. The chain employs TRBV18 and TRBJ1-4; 7 bases align to TRBD1. CDR1 KGHSH and CDR2 LQKENI come from the germline V gene. The junction had 0 bases not matched to a gene; V was cut back by 6 bases and J by 2 bases. CDR3 length: 13 residues.